Shown below are 19 T cell receptor beta chains from a single sample sequenced in a study of blood T cell repertoires in COVID-19. Assay: immunoSEQ multiplex PCR; the TCRdb copy retains only in-frame clones and omits some. The sample includes around 300,000 clones, over 70% of them seen just once. The sample taken for sequencing was PBMCs or T cells enriched from blood (not recorded which). These receptors came from a man in his thirties or forties who had recovered from COVID-19.

This clone occurred once. The chain carries TRBV11-2 and TRBJ2-1; 11 positions match TRBD2. Looked up from germline, CDR1 is SGHAT and CDR2 is FQNNGV. With V trimmed by 5 bases and J by 1 base, 4 bases remained unmatched. CDR3 size: 16 residues. The CDR3 sequence: CASSTRLAGSYNEQFF. The DNA of the CDR3 is TGTGCCAGCAGCACCCGACTAGCGGGGTCCTACAATGAGCAGTTCTTC.

J is TRBJ1-4 and V is TRBV28; D unclear. CDR1 and CDR2 from the germline V gene are MDHEN and SYDVKM. The germline V and J ends were trimmed by 8 bases and 8 bases, with 15 bases remaining between them. This CDR3 comprises 13 residues. The CDR3 loop reads CASQSARGEKLFF. The CDR3 nucleotides read TGTGCCAGCCAGAGCGCGAGAGGGGAAAAACTGTTTTTT.

This chain connects TRBV7-9 to TRBJ2-2, with D tentatively TRBD2 (6 bases). The CDR3 has 18 amino acids. V was shortened by 2 bases and J by 0 bases, with 16 bases between the two germline ends. The germline V gene has CDR1 SEHNR and CDR2 FQNEAQ (reference sequence). In nucleotides, the CDR3 is TGTGCCAGCAGCTTATCGGGGGTAGGATTCCCGAACACCGGGGAGCTGTTTTTT. Residues: CASSLSGVGFPNTGELFF.

The rearrangement links TRBV21-1 to TRBJ1-1; TRBD1, the D gene given by the table, was not confirmed from the DNA. TRBV21-1 is noted as a pseudogene. The CDR3 length is 19 residues. CDR3 sequence reads: CASSKARQGQPFMNTEAFF. The CDR3 DNA reads TGTGCCAGCAGCAAAGCGCGTCAGGGACAGCCGTTTATGAACACTGAAGCTTTCTTT.

The chain links TRBV6-2 or TRBV6-3 to TRBJ2-5; 9 bases are shared with TRBD2. V was pared by 4 bases and J by 2 bases, with 17 bases of the junction left unmatched. The CDR3 is 19 amino acids. CDR1 and CDR2 (germline): MNHEY, SVGEGT. This chain's CDR3 is CASSSDDWRGGRRQETQYF. The CDR3 nucleotides are TGTGCCAGCAGTTCCGACGACTGGCGGGGGGGCCGAAGGCAAGAGACCCAGTACTTC.

V is TRBV5-1 and J is TRBJ1-2, with D tentatively TRBD1 (6 bases). The CDR3 extends over 13 amino acids. Germline V CDR1 and CDR2: SGHRS, YFSETQ. Between the trimmed V and J ends, which lost 2 bases and 2 bases, there was a span of 7 bases. The CDR3 DNA reads TGCGCCAGCAGCTTTGGACAGAACTATGGCTACACCTTC. Translated: CASSFGQNYGYTF. The variable domain in full, completed from reference TRBV5-1 and TRBJ1-2, reads KAGVTQTPRYLIKTRGQQVTLSCSPISGHRSVSWYQQTPGQGLQFLFEYFSETQRNKGNFPGRFSGRQFSNSRSEMNVSTLELGDSALYLCASSFGQNYGYTFGSGTRLTVV.

This clone showed up just once. The rearrangement joins TRBV6-5 to TRBJ2-7, with a tentative D call TRBD2 (6 bases). The CDR3 spans 13 residues. In germline, CDR1 is MNHEY, CDR2 SVGAGI. V lost 3 bases, J lost 5 bases, and 11 bases lay in between. The CDR3: CASSYMGGHEQYF. The CDR3 nucleotides read TGTGCCAGCAGTTATATGGGGGGACACGAGCAGTACTTC.

This chain joins TRBV7-9 and TRBJ2-7; D perhaps matches TRBD1 (6 bases). Germline V gene lookup returns CDR1 SEHNR and CDR2 FQNEAQ (reference sequence). The CDR3 extends over 12 amino acids. The V and J ends lost 4 bases and 5 bases respectively, with 9 bases between them. CDR3 loop: CASSWDTHEQYF. For the CDR3, the DNA is TGTGCCAGCAGCTGGGACACCCACGAGCAGTACTTC.

V gene TRBV5-6 combines with J gene TRBJ1-1; TRBD1 aligns across 7 bases. This CDR3 has 15 amino acids. The V and J ends lost 4 bases and 0 bases, in that order; junction bases with no gene match: 6. Germline assignment: CDR1 SGHDT and CDR2 YYEEEE. CDR3 nucleotides: TGTGCCAGCAGCGGGGGGACAGTTATGAACACTGAAGCTTTCTTT. Amino acid sequence: CASSGGTVMNTEAFF.

This clone has just one count. The chain couples TRBV20-1 to TRBJ2-3; D may be TRBD2 (7 bases). CDR1 DFQATT and CDR2 SNEGSKA come from the germline V gene (reference sequence). The ends were cut back, 6 bases at V and 9 bases at J, with 13 bases in the middle. This CDR3 is 11 amino acids long. The CDR3 coding sequence is TGCAGTGCCGAAAGGGGGGGGACGCAGTATTTT. This gives the protein CSAERGGTQYF.

The chain uses TRBV7-9 and TRBJ1-4; D remains ambiguous. CDR1 is SEHNR and CDR2 is FQNEAQ in the germline V gene (reference sequence). Trimming stripped 5 bases from V and 8 bases from J, with 12 bases between. The CDR3 is 13 amino acids. In nucleotides, the CDR3 is TGTGCCAGCAGCGGGAGGACCCGGGAAAAACTGTTTTTT. This translates into CASSGRTREKLFF.

The chain has TRBV6-5 and TRBJ2-7; 7 bases map to TRBD1. The CDR3 contains 14 residues. Germline V gives CDR1 MNHEY, CDR2 SVGAGI. V lost 7 bases and J lost 3; bases outside the gene matches: 9. CDR3 protein: CASTPAGTDYEQYF. Written as DNA, the CDR3 is TGTGCCAGCACCCCGGCCGGGACAGACTACGAGCAGTACTTC.

This sequence joins TRBV11-2 and TRBJ2-7; tentatively, D is TRBD2 (6 bases). The CDR3 is made up of 14 amino acids. The germline V gene has CDR1 SGHAT and CDR2 FQNNGV. V lost 5 bases, J lost 0 bases, and 11 bases lay in between. The CDR3 loop is CASSPGGSSYEQYF. The CDR3 nucleotides read TGTGCCAGCAGCCCCGGGGGTAGCTCCTACGAGCAGTACTTC.

The V gene is TRBV24-1, the J gene TRBJ2-1; D may be TRBD1 (7 bases). The CDR3 has 16 amino acids. Trimming removed 4 bases at V and 2 bases at J, with 14 bases between. The germline gives CDR1 KGHDR, CDR2 SFDVKD. CDR3 loop: CATSDPFRGAYNEQFF. DNA for the CDR3: TGTGCCACCAGTGACCCCTTCAGGGGGGCCTACAATGAGCAGTTCTTC.

This chain links TRBV21-1 with TRBJ1-5. TRBV21-1 is tagged as a pseudogene. This CDR3 comprises 17 residues. CDR3 coding DNA: TGTGCCAGCAGCAAAGCGGGCGGGCCGCACCGCAATCAGCCCCAGCATTTT. Its protein product is CASSKAGGPHRNQPQHF.

CDR3 protein: CASSLEVAVQFF. As DNA, the CDR3 is TGTGCCAGCAGCTTAGAAGTAGCGGTACAGTTCTTC. The V gene is TRBV7-9, the J gene TRBJ2-1; D is possibly TRBD2 (6 bases). In germline, CDR1 is SEHNR, CDR2 FQNEAQ (reference sequence). Trimming removed 1 base from V and 13 bases from J, with 11 bases in between. CDR3 size: 12 residues.

V usage is TRBV11-2 and J usage is TRBJ2-2, with 9 positions matching TRBD2. Trimming cost V 5 bases and J 6 bases; bases outside gene matches: 10. CDR1 SGHAT and CDR2 FQNNGV come from the germline V gene. The CDR3 contains 16 residues. The CDR3 sequence is CASSAPGLASSGELFF. The DNA for the CDR3 is TGTGCCAGCAGCGCTCCGGGACTAGCATCATCCGGGGAGCTGTTTTTT.

The J gene is TRBJ2-3, the V gene TRBV19; D is perhaps TRBD1 (6 bases). The length of the CDR3 is 15 residues. CDR1 and CDR2 (germline): LNHDA, SQIVND (reference sequence). With 4 bases removed from V and 0 bases from J, the gap between germline ends came to 11 bases. The CDR3 loop is CASSNRAVSTDTQYF. CDR3 nucleotide sequence: TGTGCCAGTAGTAACAGGGCGGTTAGCACAGATACGCAGTATTTT.

V is TRBV5-6 and J is TRBJ1-2, with a possible D match to TRBD1 (6 bases). Germline V lookup: CDR1 SGHDT, CDR2 YYEEEE. The CDR3 contains 12 residues. The V end was cut by 2 bases, the J end by 8 bases, with 10 bases between. This CDR3 reads CASSFTGLGYTF. DNA of the CDR3: TGTGCCAGCAGCTTTACAGGGTTAGGCTACACCTTC.